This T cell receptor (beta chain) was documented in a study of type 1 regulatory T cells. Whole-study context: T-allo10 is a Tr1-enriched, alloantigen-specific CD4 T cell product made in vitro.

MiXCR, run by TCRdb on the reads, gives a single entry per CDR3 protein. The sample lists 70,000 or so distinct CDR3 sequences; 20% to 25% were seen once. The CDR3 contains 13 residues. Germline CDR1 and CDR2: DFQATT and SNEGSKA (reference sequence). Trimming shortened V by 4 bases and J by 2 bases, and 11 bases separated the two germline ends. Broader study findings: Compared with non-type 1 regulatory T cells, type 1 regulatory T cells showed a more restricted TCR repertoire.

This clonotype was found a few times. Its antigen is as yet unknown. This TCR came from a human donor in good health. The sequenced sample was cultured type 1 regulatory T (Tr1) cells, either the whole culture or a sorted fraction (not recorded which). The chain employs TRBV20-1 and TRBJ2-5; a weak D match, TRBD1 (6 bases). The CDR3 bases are TGCAGTGCTACGTTAGGGACACAAGAGACCCAGTACTTC. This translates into CSATLGTQETQYF.